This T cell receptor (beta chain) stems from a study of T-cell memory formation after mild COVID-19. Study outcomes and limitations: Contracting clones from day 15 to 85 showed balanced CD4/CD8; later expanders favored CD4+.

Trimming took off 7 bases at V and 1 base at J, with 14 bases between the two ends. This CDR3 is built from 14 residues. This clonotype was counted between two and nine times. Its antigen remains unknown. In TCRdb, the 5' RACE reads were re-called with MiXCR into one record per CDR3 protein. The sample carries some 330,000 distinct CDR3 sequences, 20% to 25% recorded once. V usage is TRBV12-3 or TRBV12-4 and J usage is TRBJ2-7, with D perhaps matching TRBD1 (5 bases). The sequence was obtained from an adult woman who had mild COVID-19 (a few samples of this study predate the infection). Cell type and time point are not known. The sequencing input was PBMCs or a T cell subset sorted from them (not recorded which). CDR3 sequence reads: CASTLGRNSYEQYF. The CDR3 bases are TGTGCCAGCACCTTGGGGCGTAATTCCTACGAGCAGTACTTC.